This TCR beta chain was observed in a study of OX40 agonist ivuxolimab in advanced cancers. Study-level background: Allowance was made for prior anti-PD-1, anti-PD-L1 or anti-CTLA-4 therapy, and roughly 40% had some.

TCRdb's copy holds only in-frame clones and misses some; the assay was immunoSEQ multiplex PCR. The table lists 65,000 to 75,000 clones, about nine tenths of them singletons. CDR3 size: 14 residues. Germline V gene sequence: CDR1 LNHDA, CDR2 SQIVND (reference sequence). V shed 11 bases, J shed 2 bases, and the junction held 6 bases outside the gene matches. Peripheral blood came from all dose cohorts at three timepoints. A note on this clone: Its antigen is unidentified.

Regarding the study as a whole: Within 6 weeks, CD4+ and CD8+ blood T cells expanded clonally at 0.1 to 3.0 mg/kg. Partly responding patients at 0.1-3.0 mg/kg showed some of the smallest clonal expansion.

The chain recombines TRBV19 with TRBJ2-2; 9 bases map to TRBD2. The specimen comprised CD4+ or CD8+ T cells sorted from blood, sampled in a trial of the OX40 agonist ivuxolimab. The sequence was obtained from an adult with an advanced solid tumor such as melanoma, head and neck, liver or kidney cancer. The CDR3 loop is CAAQRGANTGELFF. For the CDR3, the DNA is TGTGCCGCCCAGCGGGGGGCCAACACCGGGGAGCTGTTTTTT.